This T cell receptor beta chain is from a study of shared clonotypes between healthy human individuals. Turning to this clone: Antigen: not known.

Study observations and caveats: In contrast to clonotypes shared by all four donors, non-shared clonotypes had lower generation probabilities.

TCRdb keeps only in-frame clones here, not all; method: immunoSEQ multiplex PCR. The data hold 2 million to 2.5 million clones, with roughly 95% observed a single time. The CDR3 has 17 amino acids. The sample comprised naive CD4+ T cells sorted from blood. Indicated subset: CD45RA+ positively selected. The gene calls are TRBV21-1 and TRBJ2-7; no DNA check was done on the table's D call, TRBD2. TRBV21-1 is a listed pseudogene. The sequence was collected from a man aged 18 to 30 in good health. CDR3 in amino acids: CASSKPLAPTRSYEQYF. The CDR3 DNA reads TGTGCCAGCAGCAAACCGCTAGCCCCTACTAGATCCTACGAGCAGTACTTC.